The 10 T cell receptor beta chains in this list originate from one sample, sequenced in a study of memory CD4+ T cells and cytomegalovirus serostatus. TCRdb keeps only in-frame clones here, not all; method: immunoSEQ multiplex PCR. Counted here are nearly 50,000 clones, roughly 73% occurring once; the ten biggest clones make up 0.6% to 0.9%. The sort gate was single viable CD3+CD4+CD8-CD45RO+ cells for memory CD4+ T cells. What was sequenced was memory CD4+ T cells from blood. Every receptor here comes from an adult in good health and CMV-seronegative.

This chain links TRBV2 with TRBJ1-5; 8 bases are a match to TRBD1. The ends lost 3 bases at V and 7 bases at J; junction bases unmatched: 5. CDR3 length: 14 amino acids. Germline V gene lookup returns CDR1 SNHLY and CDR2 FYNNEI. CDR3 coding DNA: TGTGCCAGCAGTGACAGGGGGCCAGTACAGCCCCAGCATTTT. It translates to CASSDRGPVQPQHF. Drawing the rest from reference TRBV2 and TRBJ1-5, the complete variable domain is EPEVTQTPSHQVTQMGQEVILRCVPISNHLYFYWYRQILGQKVEFLVSFYNNEISEKSEIFDDQFSVERPDGSNFTLKIRSTKLEDSAMYFCASSDRGPVQPQHFGDGTRLSIL.

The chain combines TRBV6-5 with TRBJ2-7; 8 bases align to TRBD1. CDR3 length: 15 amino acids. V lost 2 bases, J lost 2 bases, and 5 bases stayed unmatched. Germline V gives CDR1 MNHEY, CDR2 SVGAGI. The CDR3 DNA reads TGTGCCAGCAGTTACGGACAGGGATCCCCCTACGAGCAGTACTTC. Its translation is CASSYGQGSPYEQYF.

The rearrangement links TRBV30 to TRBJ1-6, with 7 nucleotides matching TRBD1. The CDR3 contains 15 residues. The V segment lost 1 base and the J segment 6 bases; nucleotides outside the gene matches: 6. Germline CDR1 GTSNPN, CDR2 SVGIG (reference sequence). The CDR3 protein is CAWSGGGYVNSPLHF. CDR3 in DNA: TGTGCCTGGAGTGGAGGGGGCTATGTTAATTCACCCCTCCACTTT.

CDR3 residues: CASNPGTSVYEQFF. Here the CDR3 DNA reads TGTGCCAGTAATCCCGGGACTAGCGTATATGAGCAGTTCTTC. This chain uses TRBV19 with TRBJ2-1; 10 nucleotides match TRBD2. Unmatched junction bases numbered 8, after V lost 7 bases and J lost 8 bases. The CDR3 spans 14 residues. Germline V gene lookup returns CDR1 LNHDA and CDR2 SQIVND (reference sequence).

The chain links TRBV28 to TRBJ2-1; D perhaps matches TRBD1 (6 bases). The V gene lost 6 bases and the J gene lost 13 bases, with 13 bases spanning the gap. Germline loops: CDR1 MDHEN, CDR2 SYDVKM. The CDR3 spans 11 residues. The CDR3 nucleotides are TGTGCCAGCAGACTGTGGGACAACCAGTTCTTC. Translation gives CASRLWDNQFF.

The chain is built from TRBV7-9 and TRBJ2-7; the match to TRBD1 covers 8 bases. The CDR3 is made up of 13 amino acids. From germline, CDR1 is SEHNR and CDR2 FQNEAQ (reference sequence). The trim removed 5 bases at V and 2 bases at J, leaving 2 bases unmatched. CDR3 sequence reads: CASSPRGPYEQYF. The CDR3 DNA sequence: TGTGCCAGCAGCCCCAGGGGGCCCTACGAGCAGTACTTC.

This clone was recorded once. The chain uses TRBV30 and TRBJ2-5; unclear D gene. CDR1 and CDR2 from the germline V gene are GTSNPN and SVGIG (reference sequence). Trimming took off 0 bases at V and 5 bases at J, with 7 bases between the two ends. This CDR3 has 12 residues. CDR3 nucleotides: TGTGCCTGGAGTGTAGGGCGGGAGACCCAGTACTTC. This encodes CAWSVGRETQYF. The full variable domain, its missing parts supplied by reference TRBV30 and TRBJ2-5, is SQTIHQWPATLVQPVGSPLSLECTVEGTSNPNLYWYRQAAGRGLQLLFYSVGIGQISSEVPQNLSASRPQDRQFILSSKKLLLSDSGFYLCAWSVGRETQYFGPGTRLLVL.

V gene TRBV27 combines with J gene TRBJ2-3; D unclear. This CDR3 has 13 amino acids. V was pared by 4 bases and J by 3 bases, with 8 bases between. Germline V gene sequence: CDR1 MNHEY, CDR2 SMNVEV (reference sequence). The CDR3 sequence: CASSSRVTDTQYF. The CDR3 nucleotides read TGTGCCAGCAGTTCCAGAGTAACAGATACGCAGTATTTT.

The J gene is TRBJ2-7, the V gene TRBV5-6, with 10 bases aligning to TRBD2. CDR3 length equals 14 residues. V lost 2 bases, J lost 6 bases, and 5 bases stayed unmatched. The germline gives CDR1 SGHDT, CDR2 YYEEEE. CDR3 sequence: CASSFGPSGGEQYF. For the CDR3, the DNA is TGTGCCAGCAGCTTTGGTCCTAGCGGGGGCGAGCAGTACTTC.

The CDR3 DNA reads as TGTGCCAGCGGGACAGGGGGCAGTGAAAAACTGTTTTTT. Its protein product is CASGTGGSEKLFF. J is TRBJ1-4 and V is TRBV27, with 12 positions matching TRBD1. Germline-derived CDR1 and CDR2 are MNHEY and SMNVEV (reference sequence). The CDR3 length is 13 residues. V was clipped by 8 bases and J by 7 bases; unmatched bases: 2.